Shown below are 32 T cell receptor beta chains from a single sample sequenced in a study of cytomegalovirus exposure and HLA in healthy donors. The study ran its PCR with 60 Vbeta and 13 Jbeta primers. Only in-frame clones appear in the TCRdb table, and some are missing; sequencing was by immunoSEQ multiplex PCR. This sample has about 190,000 clones, with around 75% found just once. The specimen sequenced was PBMCs. These receptors all come from a woman in her 30s in good health and CMV-seropositive.

This chain connects TRBV19 to TRBJ1-1; D unclear. CDR3 length: 13 amino acids. Germline CDR1 and CDR2: LNHDA and SQIVND (reference sequence). V was trimmed by 6 bases and J by 0 bases, leaving 8 bases between them. CDR3: CASSWSLNTEAFF. The CDR3 nucleotides read TGTGCCAGTAGCTGGAGTCTGAACACTGAAGCTTTCTTT.

This chain uses TRBV28 with TRBJ2-7; D remains ambiguous. V was trimmed by 6 bases and J by 1 base, leaving 10 bases between them. The germline gives CDR1 MDHEN, CDR2 SYDVKM. This CDR3 spans 13 amino acids. The CDR3 region is CASRPGPSYEQYF. The CDR3 nucleotides are TGTGCCAGCAGGCCTGGCCCTTCCTACGAGCAGTACTTC.

On this clone: A junction end diverges from the germline sequence, so it may reflect a read error. This sequence joins TRBV7-7 and TRBJ2-7; 10 nucleotides agree with TRBD2. The CDR3 length is 15 residues. Germline CDR1 and CDR2: SSHAT and FNYEAQ (reference sequence). The CDR3 bases are TGTGCTAGCAGCCCGCGAGCGGGAGGGTCCTACGAGCAGTACTTC. Translated: CASSPRAGGSYEQYF.

This sequence joins TRBV29-1 and TRBJ2-5, with 8 bases fitting TRBD2. The V gene end was trimmed by 7 bases and the J gene end by 5 bases; junction bases not matched to a gene: 9. Germline assignment: CDR1 SQVTM and CDR2 ANQGSEA. The CDR3 covers 13 residues. The CDR3 region has the DNA TGCAGCGCGGGGGGGGCGGGATACGAGACCCAGTACTTC. This encodes CSAGGAGYETQYF. Using reference TRBV29-1 and TRBJ2-5 for the parts outside the CDR3, the full variable domain is SAVISQKPSRDICQRGTSLTIQCQVDSQVTMMFWYRQQPGQSLTLIATANQGSEATYESGFVIDKFPISRPNLTFSTLTVSNMSPEDSSIYLCSAGGAGYETQYFGPGTRLLVL.

On this clone itself: Other nucleotide sequences from this sample produce the same CDR3. The chain carries TRBV27 and TRBJ2-3; D not resolved. Looked up from germline, CDR1 is MNHEY and CDR2 is SMNVEV (reference sequence). Trimming removed 8 bases from V and 4 bases from J, with 7 bases in between. The CDR3 consists of 11 residues. The CDR3 loop reads CASSFADTQYF. The CDR3, as DNA: TGTGCCAGCTCCTTTGCAGATACGCAGTATTTT.

V gene TRBV27 combines with J gene TRBJ1-5; D is ambiguous. Germline V gene data show CDR1 as MNHEY and CDR2 as SMNVEV (reference sequence). The CDR3 runs to 14 residues. The V gene lost 1 base and the J gene lost 7 bases, with 11 bases spanning the gap. The CDR3 reads CASSLWEGGQPQHF. In nucleotides, the CDR3 is TGTGCCAGCAGTTTATGGGAGGGCGGCCAGCCCCAGCATTTT.

A single count supports this clone. V gene TRBV5-4 combines with J gene TRBJ2-7, with TRBD1 matching over 7 bases. Losses at the gene ends were 4 bases for V and 7 bases for J; bases not matched to a gene: 8. This CDR3 is 13 amino acids long. The germline V gene encodes CDR1 SGHNT and CDR2 YYREEE (reference sequence). In DNA, the CDR3 is TGTGCCAGCAGCGTGACAGGGTCGGGGGAGCAGTACTTC. Protein: CASSVTGSGEQYF.

In DNA form, the CDR3 reads TGTGCCAGCAGCTTATCTGCAGGGCCGAACACTGAAGCTTTCTTT. Translated, it gives CASSLSAGPNTEAFF. The chain joins TRBV13 to TRBJ1-1; maybe TRBD1 (5 bases). V lost 2 bases to trimming and J lost 1 base, with 11 bases between them. There are 15 residues in the CDR3. Per the germline V gene, CDR1 is PRHDT and CDR2 is FYEKMQ (reference sequence).

J is TRBJ2-1 and V is TRBV4-1; the match to TRBD2 covers 9 bases. The CDR3 covers 21 residues. V lost 0 bases and J lost 4; bases outside the gene matches: 19. Germline lookup yields CDR1 MGHRA and CDR2 YSYEKL. The CDR3 here is CASSQEVRSGLAPSVYNEQFF. For the CDR3, the DNA is TGCGCCAGCAGCCAAGAAGTTCGCTCGGGACTAGCCCCATCAGTTTACAATGAGCAGTTCTTC.

This clone was seen only a few times. The gene calls are TRBV19 and TRBJ2-2; D gene ambiguous. CDR3 length: 14 amino acids. CDR1 LNHDA and CDR2 SQIVND come from the germline V gene (reference sequence). V gave up 7 bases and J gave up 2 bases, with 11 bases separating them. The DNA for the CDR3 is TGTGCCAGTACCCCAGGCCTCAACACCGGGGAGCTGTTTTTT. Its protein is CASTPGLNTGELFF.

This clone was seen a few times. The V call is TRBV5-1, the J call TRBJ2-3; 10 nucleotides match TRBD2. The CDR3 covers 16 residues. The trim removed 0 bases at V and 4 bases at J, leaving 5 bases unmatched. Per germline, CDR1 SGHRS and CDR2 YFSETQ. CDR3 region: CASSLEAGGPADTQYF. CDR3 nucleotide sequence: TGCGCCAGCAGCTTGGAAGCGGGAGGGCCGGCAGATACGCAGTATTTT.

A few counts support this clone. The rearrangement joins TRBV5-1 to TRBJ1-1; 10 nucleotides line up with TRBD1. The trim removed 2 bases at V and 0 bases at J, leaving 4 bases unmatched. This CDR3 is 16 amino acids long. The germline V gene has CDR1 SGHRS and CDR2 YFSETQ. The CDR3 loop is CASSFPGTGVNTEAFF. DNA of the CDR3: TGCGCCAGCAGCTTCCCCGGGACAGGGGTGAACACTGAAGCTTTCTTT.

The chain uses TRBV25-1 and TRBJ2-7, with 7 bases aligning to TRBD2. The germline gives CDR1 MGHDK, CDR2 SYGVNS. The CDR3 extends over 13 amino acids. The junction had 4 bases not matched to a gene; V was cut back by 2 bases and J by 6 bases. The CDR3 DNA reads as TGTGCCAGCAGTGAAGGGGGGGGTAGCGAGCAGTACTTC. It is translated as CASSEGGGSEQYF.

The V and J genes are TRBV5-5 and TRBJ1-4; 7 bases match TRBD1. This CDR3 spans 16 amino acids. CDR1 and CDR2 from the germline V gene are SGHKS and YYEKEE (reference sequence). The ends lost 0 bases at V and 1 base at J; junction bases unmatched: 3. As DNA, the CDR3 is TGTGCCAGCAGCTTGGCTCGACAGGGAACTAATGAAAAACTGTTTTTT. Encoded protein: CASSLARQGTNEKLFF. The complete variable domain, with remaining parts taken from reference TRBV5-5 and TRBJ1-4, reads DAGVTQSPTHLIKTRGQQVTLRCSPISGHKSVSWYQQVLGQGPQFIFQYYEKEERGRGNFPDRFSARQFPNYSSELNVNALLLGDSALYLCASSLARQGTNEKLFFGSGTQLSVL.

This chain connects TRBV7-2 to TRBJ2-3, with 9 bases fitting TRBD2. Germline values: CDR1 SGHTA, CDR2 FQGNSA. V lost 8 bases to trimming and J lost 4 bases; unmatched junction nucleotides: 10. CDR3 length: 15 amino acids. CDR3 region: CASGWNSGSADTQYF. The CDR3 DNA is TGTGCCAGCGGATGGAATAGCGGGAGCGCAGATACGCAGTATTTT.

The chain joins TRBV5-1 to TRBJ1-5; no clear D. Germline CDR1 is SGHRS and CDR2 is YFSETQ. CDR3 length: 15 residues. V was cut by 4 bases and J by 3 bases, with 14 bases left in between. The DNA for the CDR3 is TGCGCCAGCAGCGCGGAGGGCGGGGTCAATCAGCCCCAGCATTTT. Translated, it gives CASSAEGGVNQPQHF.

The chain links TRBV6-1 to TRBJ2-1; 9 positions agree with TRBD1. This CDR3 has 14 residues. The V gene's germline CDR1 is MNHNS and CDR2 SASEGT. V lost 6 bases to trimming and J lost 10 bases; unmatched junction nucleotides: 10. The CDR3 DNA sequence: TGTGCCAGCAGGCGCGGGACAGGGCTAGGGGAGCAGTTCTTC. This gives the protein CASRRGTGLGEQFF.

J is TRBJ1-2 and V is TRBV6-5, with D maybe TRBD1 (6 bases). The CDR3 covers 16 residues. Per the germline V gene, CDR1 is MNHEY and CDR2 is SVGAGI. V was cut by 0 bases and J by 5 bases, with 16 bases left in between. CDR3 in DNA: TGTGCCAGCAGTTACTCCTCAGGACAGCATTCATATGGCTACACCTTC. Its translation: CASSYSSGQHSYGYTF.

J is TRBJ2-1 and V is TRBV10-1, with D possibly matching TRBD2 (5 bases). Trimming pared 5 bases from V and 8 bases from J, leaving 16 bases between. The CDR3 sequence is 14 residues long. Germline CDR1 reads WNHNN; CDR2 reads SYGVQD (reference sequence). CDR3 sequence reads: CASSRTLHGDEQFF. CDR3 DNA: TGCGCCAGCAGTCGGACTCTACATGGGGATGAGCAGTTCTTC.

This rearrangement joins TRBV7-9 to TRBJ2-3; 9 nucleotides line up with TRBD2. The V gene end was trimmed by 5 bases and the J gene end by 2 bases; junction bases not matched to a gene: 8. There are 16 residues in the CDR3. The V gene's germline CDR1 is SEHNR and CDR2 FQNEAQ (reference sequence). CDR3 nucleotide sequence: TGTGCCAGCAGCCCAAACCCGGGACTAGCCACAGATACGCAGTATTTT. Protein sequence: CASSPNPGLATDTQYF.

The chain links TRBV19 to TRBJ2-2, with 9 bases matching TRBD2. The CDR3 extends over 17 amino acids. The germline V gene encodes CDR1 LNHDA and CDR2 SQIVND (reference sequence). The J segment lost 4 bases and the V segment lost 3 bases, leaving 9 bases of the junction unmatched. The CDR3 protein is CASSIRGGRAVTGELFF. CDR3 nucleotides: TGTGCCAGTAGTATTCGGGGCGGGAGGGCCGTCACCGGGGAGCTGTTTTTT. The variable domain in full, completed from reference TRBV19 and TRBJ2-2, reads DGGITQSPKYLFRKEGQNVTLSCEQNLNHDAMYWYRQDPGQGLRLIYYSQIVNDFQKGDIAEGYSVSREKKESFPLTVTSAQKNPTAFYLCASSIRGGRAVTGELFFGEGSRLTVL.

The chain employs TRBV5-1 and TRBJ2-7; TRBD2 is a possible D gene (6 bases). The CDR3 loop spans 14 amino acids. Trimming removed 3 bases from V and 0 bases from J, with 10 bases in between. Germline V lookup: CDR1 SGHRS, CDR2 YFSETQ. CDR3 nucleotide sequence: TGCGCCAGCAGCTCTCTAGCGTACTCCTACGAGCAGTACTTC. Protein sequence: CASSSLAYSYEQYF.

The V gene is TRBV2, the J gene TRBJ2-7; 9 bases are a match to TRBD1. With 7 bases clipped from V and 2 bases from J, the junction kept 9 bases outside the gene matches. CDR3 length equals 15 residues. Germline V gene sequence: CDR1 SNHLY, CDR2 FYNNEI. CDR3 coding DNA: TGTGCCAGCACCCCTGGACAGGGGAACGCCTACGAGCAGTACTTC. This gives the protein CASTPGQGNAYEQYF.

The rearrangement uses TRBV7-2 and TRBJ1-5, with TRBD1 matching 7 bases. CDR3 length: 15 amino acids. Trimming at V came to 2 bases and at J to 6 bases, leaving 7 bases not matched to a gene. CDR1 is SGHTA and CDR2 is FQGNSA in the germline V gene. The CDR3 is CASSLRDSRVQPQHF. CDR3 nucleotide sequence: TGTGCCAGCAGCTTAAGGGACAGTAGGGTTCAGCCCCAGCATTTT. The whole variable domain, remainder taken from reference TRBV7-2 and TRBJ1-5, is GAGVSQSPSNKVTEKGKDVELRCDPISGHTALYWYRQSLGQGLEFLIYFQGNSAPDKSGLPSDRFSAERTGGSVSTLTIQRTQQEDSAVYLCASSLRDSRVQPQHFGDGTRLSIL.

The chain employs TRBV7-2 and TRBJ2-7, with 9 bases lining up with TRBD2. There are 16 residues in the CDR3. The germline V gene encodes CDR1 SGHTA and CDR2 FQGNSA. V lost 7 bases, J lost 3 bases, and 13 bases stayed unmatched. Written as DNA, the CDR3 is TGTGCCAGCATGGGGTCGAGTGTAGCGGGGGACTACGAGCAGTACTTC. Protein product: CASMGSSVAGDYEQYF.

V and J are TRBV6-4 and TRBJ2-3; 7 bases are shared with TRBD1. Germline V CDR1 and CDR2: MRHNA, SNTAGT. Unmatched junction bases numbered 1, after V lost 0 bases and J lost 4 bases. The CDR3 is 14 residues long. The CDR3 loop reads CASSDSTGPDTQYF. The CDR3 nucleotides read TGTGCCAGCAGTGACTCGACAGGGCCAGATACGCAGTATTTT.

This clone is a singleton in its sample. V usage is TRBV5-1 and J usage is TRBJ1-2; D unclear. This CDR3 is 16 amino acids long. Trimming left V 4 bases short and J 2 bases short, with 18 bases between. CDR1 and CDR2 (germline): SGHRS, YFSETQ. The CDR3 DNA reads TGCGCCAGCAGCCCGCACCTACAGACGGGAAACTATGGCTACACCTTC. This encodes CASSPHLQTGNYGYTF.

This rearrangement joins TRBV27 to TRBJ2-7; tentatively, D is TRBD1 (6 bases). Germline values: CDR1 MNHEY, CDR2 SMNVEV (reference sequence). The CDR3 sequence is 13 residues long. Trimming shortened V by 5 bases and J by 2 bases, and 10 bases separated the two germline ends. CDR3 loop: CASSPRTAYEQYF. The CDR3 DNA sequence: TGTGCCAGCAGTCCTAGGACAGCCTACGAGCAGTACTTC.

CDR3 nucleotides: TGTGCCAGCAGCCCCCTAAAACTAGAGCCAAACAATGAGCAGTTCTTC. It is translated as CASSPLKLEPNNEQFF. This chain links TRBV21-1 with TRBJ2-1; TRBD2, as called in the table, went unchecked against the DNA. TRBV21-1 is assigned pseudogene status. The CDR3 extends over 16 amino acids.

This chain uses TRBV28 with TRBJ2-7, with 8 bases fitting TRBD1. The CDR3 covers 16 residues. With V trimmed by 4 bases and J by 2 bases, 10 bases remained unmatched. The germline V gene encodes CDR1 MDHEN and CDR2 SYDVKM. CDR3 amino acids: CASSSSGTGNPYEQYF. Here the CDR3 DNA reads TGTGCCAGCAGTTCCTCCGGGACAGGAAACCCCTACGAGCAGTACTTC.

The gene calls are TRBV5-1 and TRBJ1-1; D call uncertain. Trimming shortened V by 0 bases and J by 0 bases, and 9 bases separated the two germline ends. The CDR3 loop spans 15 amino acids. Germline-derived CDR1 and CDR2 are SGHRS and YFSETQ. This CDR3 reads CASSLVSPMNTEAFF. The CDR3 nucleotides read TGCGCCAGCAGCTTGGTTAGTCCCATGAACACTGAAGCTTTCTTT.

This clone occurred once. The gene calls are TRBV18 and TRBJ2-3, with 8 bases aligning to TRBD2. After removal of 6 bases from V and 2 bases from J, the junction contained 19 bases not matched to a gene. The CDR3 has 19 residues. CDR1 and CDR2 from the germline V gene are KGHSH and LQKENI. The CDR3 DNA sequence: TGTGCCAGCTCTCCAAGGGGGACTAGTAATCCAAAGGACACAGATACGCAGTATTTT. It yields the protein CASSPRGTSNPKDTDTQYF.